This TCR beta chain was captured by sequencing in a study of shared clonotypes between healthy human individuals. Study outcomes and limitations: With a few donors compared, around 5.4% of naive CD4 clonotypes were shared. How much donors shared clonotypes was expected to be affected by sequencing depth. Memory subsets generally showed lower estimated richness than naive subsets.

CD4+ cells underwent separation, giving CD45RA+ naive and CD45RA-negative memory subsets. TCRdb's table, derived via immunoSEQ multiplex PCR, lists solely in-frame clones and lacks some. Here the sample spans over a million clones, under 99% being singletons. A word on this clone: The antigen remains undetermined.

This CDR3 is built from 17 residues. CDR1 and CDR2 from the germline V gene are MNHNS and SASEGT. The V segment lost 2 bases and the J segment 6 bases; nucleotides outside the gene matches: 8. The sample was naive CD4+ T cells sorted from blood. Sample subset: CD45RA+ positively selected. The gene calls are TRBV6-1 and TRBJ2-1, with TRBD2 matching over 12 bases. This sequence was found in a man aged 25 to 45 in good health. CDR3 sequence reads: CASSERLAGGSTNEQFF. CDR3 in DNA: TGTGCCAGCAGTGAACGGCTAGCGGGAGGGTCGACCAATGAGCAGTTCTTC.